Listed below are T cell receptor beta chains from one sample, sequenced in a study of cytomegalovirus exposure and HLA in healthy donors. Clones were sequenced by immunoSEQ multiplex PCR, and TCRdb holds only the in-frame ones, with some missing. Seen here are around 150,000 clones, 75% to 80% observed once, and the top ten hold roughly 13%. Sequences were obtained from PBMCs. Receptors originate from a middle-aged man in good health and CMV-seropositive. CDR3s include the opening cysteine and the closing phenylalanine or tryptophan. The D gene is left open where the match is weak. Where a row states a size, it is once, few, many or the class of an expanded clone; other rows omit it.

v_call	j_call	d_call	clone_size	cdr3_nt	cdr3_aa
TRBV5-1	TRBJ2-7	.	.	TGCGCCAGCAGCCCCGACAGGCTCCACGAGCAGTACTTC	CASSPDRLHEQYF
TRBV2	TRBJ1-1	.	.	TGTGCCAGCAGTGGGCCCGAAGCTTTCTTT	CASSGPEAFF
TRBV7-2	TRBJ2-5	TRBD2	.	TGTGCCAGCAGCTCTGACGGGCTAGCGGGAGGGACCCAGTACTTC	CASSSDGLAGGTQYF
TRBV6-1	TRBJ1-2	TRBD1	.	TGTGCCAGCAGTCCGCAGACAGGGGTTAACTATGGCTACACCTTC	CASSPQTGVNYGYTF
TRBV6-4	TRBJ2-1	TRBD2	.	TGTGCCAGCAGTGACGGCGGGGGGGTGACCAATGAGCAGTTCTTC	CASSDGGGVTNEQFF
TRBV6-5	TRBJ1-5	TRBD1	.	TGTGCCAGCCAAGGGACAGGGGGTAGGCCCCAGCATTTT	CASQGTGGRPQHF
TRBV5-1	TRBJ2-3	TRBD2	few	TGCGCCAGCATGGGAGGGGCGGGAGGCACAGATACGCAGTATTTT	CASMGGAGGTDTQYF
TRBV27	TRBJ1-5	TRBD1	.	TGTGCCAGCCAGACAGGGTCTCAGCCCCAGCATTTT	CASQTGSQPQHF
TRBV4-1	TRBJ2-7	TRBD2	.	TGCGCCAGCAGCTCACCGGGGGGGTACGAGCAGTACTTC	CASSSPGGYEQYF
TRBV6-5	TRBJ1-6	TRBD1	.	TGTGCCAGCAGTTACTCTCTGGGGACAGGGAGGTCACCCCTCCACTTT	CASSYSLGTGRSPLHF
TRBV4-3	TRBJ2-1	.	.	TGCGCCAGCAGCCAAGGGCGGCGGGCCAGCTCCTACAATGAGCAGTTCTTC	CASSQGRRASSYNEQFF
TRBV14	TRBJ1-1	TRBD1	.	TGTGCCAGCAGCCAGACGGACAGGGGGAAGAGGACTGAAGCTTTCTTT	CASSQTDRGKRTEAFF
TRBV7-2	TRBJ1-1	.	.	TGTGCCAGCAGCTTGAACAGGAACACTGAAGCTTTCTTT	CASSLNRNTEAFF
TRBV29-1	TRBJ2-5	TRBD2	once	TGCAGCGTTCCAGGGAGGGGAGAGACCCAGTACTTC	CSVPGRGETQYF
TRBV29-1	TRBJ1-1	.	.	TGCAGCGTTGCTCGGACAGTCATGAACACTGAAGCTTTCTTT	CSVARTVMNTEAFF
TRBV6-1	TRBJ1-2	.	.	TGTGCCAGCAGTGAAGTTGAGAAAATCCTAGTTGGCTACACCTTC	CASSEVEKILVGYTF
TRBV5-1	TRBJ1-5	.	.	TGCGCCAGCAGCCCGGGGACATTGAATCAGCCCCAGCATTTT	CASSPGTLNQPQHF
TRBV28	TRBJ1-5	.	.	TGTGCCAGCAACCTGAGGACAGCGAATCAGCCCCAGCATTTT	CASNLRTANQPQHF
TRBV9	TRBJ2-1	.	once	TGTGCCAGCAGCGTAGCTCCCCCGGCGGGGAATGAGCAGTTCTTC	CASSVAPPAGNEQFF
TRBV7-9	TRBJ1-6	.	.	TGTGCCAGCAGCTTAGTGGAGGGGAATTCACCCCTCCACTTT	CASSLVEGNSPLHF
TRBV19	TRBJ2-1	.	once	TGTGCCAGTAGAGACCCGGGCAATGAGCAGTTCTTC	CASRDPGNEQFF
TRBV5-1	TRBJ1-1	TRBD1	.	TGCGCCAGCAGCTCCGGGACAGGGTGGGAGGCTGAAGCTTTCTTT	CASSSGTGWEAEAFF
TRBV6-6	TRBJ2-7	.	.	TGTGCCAGCAGTTACCCCGGACAGACCTACGAGCAGTACTTC	CASSYPGQTYEQYF
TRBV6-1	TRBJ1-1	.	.	TGTGCCAGCAGTGAACCTGTGATGAGAAACACTGAAGCTTTCTTT	CASSEPVMRNTEAFF
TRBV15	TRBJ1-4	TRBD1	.	TGTGCCACCAGGAGACCGGGACAGGGAAGAAGGGAGGAAAAACTGTTTTTT	CATRRPGQGRREEKLFF
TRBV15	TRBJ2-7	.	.	TGTGCCACCAGCAAACCGGACAGAACCTACGAGCAGTACTTC	CATSKPDRTYEQYF